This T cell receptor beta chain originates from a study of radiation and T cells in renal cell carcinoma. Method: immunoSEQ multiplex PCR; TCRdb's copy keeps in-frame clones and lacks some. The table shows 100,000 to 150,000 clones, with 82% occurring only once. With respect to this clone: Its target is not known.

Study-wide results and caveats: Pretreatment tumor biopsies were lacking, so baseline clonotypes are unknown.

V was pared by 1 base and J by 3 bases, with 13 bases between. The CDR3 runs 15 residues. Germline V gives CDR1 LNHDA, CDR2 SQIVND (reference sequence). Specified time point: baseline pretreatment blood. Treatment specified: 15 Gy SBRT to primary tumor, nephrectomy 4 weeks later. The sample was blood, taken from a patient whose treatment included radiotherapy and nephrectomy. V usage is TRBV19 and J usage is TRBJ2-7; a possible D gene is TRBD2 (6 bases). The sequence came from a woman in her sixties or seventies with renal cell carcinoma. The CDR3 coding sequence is TGTGCCAGTAGTATAGCTAGCGCGTTTTACTACGAGCAGTACTTC. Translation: CASSIASAFYYEQYF.